This TCR beta chain was profiled in a study of blood T cell repertoires in COVID-19. About the research overall: From the United States, Italy and Spain came samples of acute and convalescent COVID-19. PBMCs, B-cell-depleted T cells, or T cells were the source of the cDNA or gDNA that made up the material.

From germline, CDR1 is SGHNT and CDR2 YYREEE (reference sequence). Trimming pared 4 bases from V and 5 bases from J, leaving 9 bases between. This CDR3 comprises 12 residues. The authors' processing: Scientists estimated how many nucleated cells there were by amplifying reference gene primers. Some clones are missing from TCRdb's copy, which holds only in-frame ones; the method was immunoSEQ multiplex PCR. V, J and clone size derive from that table, while D and trimming were established from the DNA sequence. The sample shows tens of thousands of clones, about 90% of them seen only once. This sequence joins TRBV5-4 and TRBJ2-5, with D perhaps matching TRBD2 (5 bases). The source of this sequence is a human donor in a cohort sampled during active COVID-19. Sequencing was carried out using peripheral blood. CDR3 amino acids: CASSPSGETQYF. DNA for the CDR3: TGTGCCAGCAGCCCTTCGGGGGAGACCCAGTACTTC.